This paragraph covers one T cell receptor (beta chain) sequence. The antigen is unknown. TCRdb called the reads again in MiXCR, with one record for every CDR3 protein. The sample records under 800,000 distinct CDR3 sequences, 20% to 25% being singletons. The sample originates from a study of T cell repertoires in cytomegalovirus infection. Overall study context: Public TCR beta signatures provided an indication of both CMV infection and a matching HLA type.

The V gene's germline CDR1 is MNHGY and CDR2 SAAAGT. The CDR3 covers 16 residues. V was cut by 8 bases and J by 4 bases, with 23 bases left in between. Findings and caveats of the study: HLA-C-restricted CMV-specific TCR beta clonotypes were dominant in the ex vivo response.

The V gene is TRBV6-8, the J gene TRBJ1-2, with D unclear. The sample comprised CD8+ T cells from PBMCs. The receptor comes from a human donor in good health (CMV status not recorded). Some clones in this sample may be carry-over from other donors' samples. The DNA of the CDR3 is TGTGCCAGCGCCGATTTCCCACCTCGGGGAGTCTATGGCTACACCTTC. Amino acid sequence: CASADFPPRGVYGYTF.